The 11 T cell receptor beta chains listed next were all sequenced from one sample in a study of vaccination effects on CD4 cells after COVID-19. These receptors' targets are unknown. Measured with immunoSEQ multiplex PCR; TCRdb has only the in-frame clones, and not every one. The sample contains 20,000 to 25,000 clones, 73% of which appear only once. ViraFEST expansion of antigen-specific CD4+ T cells with viral peptide pools preceded sequencing. With about ten days of culture completed, CD4+ T cells were isolated. The vaccine given was either BNT162b2 or mRNA-1273, in two doses. The specimen was CD4+ T cells from PBMCs cultured with SARS-CoV-2 spike peptides, collected after COVID-19 vaccination. The receptors derive from a human donor who received a COVID-19 vaccine.

This clone occurred once. The chain carries TRBV7-9 and TRBJ1-4; D is possibly TRBD1 (5 bases). CDR1 is SEHNR, CDR2 FQNEAQ, per germline (reference sequence). Trimming pared 5 bases from V and 8 bases from J, leaving 12 bases between. This CDR3 spans 13 amino acids. CDR3 region: CASSLQGREKLFF. The CDR3 coding sequence is TGTGCCAGCAGCCTCCAGGGACGCGAAAAACTGTTTTTT.

This clone appeared a few times. This rearrangement joins TRBV3-1 (or the pseudogene TRBV3-2) to TRBJ2-1; TRBD2 agrees at 12 bases. V dropped 1 base and J dropped 4; count of bases not matched to a gene: 2. Germline assignment: CDR1 LGHDT and CDR2 YNNKEL (reference sequence). The length of the CDR3 is 16 residues. Here the CDR3 DNA reads TGTGCCAGCAGCCAAGTGGGGACTAGCGGGTACAATGAGCAGTTCTTC. Translation gives CASSQVGTSGYNEQFF.

Remarks on this clone: Other DNA variants within this sample encode the same CDR3. The chain is built from TRBV6-5 and TRBJ2-7; 11 bases fit TRBD1. Losses at the gene ends were 8 bases for V and 3 bases for J; bases not matched to a gene: 9. The CDR3 is made up of 15 amino acids. Germline assignment: CDR1 MNHEY and CDR2 SVGAGI. The DNA for the CDR3 is TGTGCCAGCCTCAAACCGGGACAGGGGGTCTACGAGCAGTACTTC. Its protein is CASLKPGQGVYEQYF.

This clone is a singleton in its sample. The genes are TRBV27 and TRBJ2-7; D is perhaps TRBD1 (5 bases). The CDR3 runs 13 residues. Trimming stripped 1 base from V and 6 bases from J, with 10 bases between. CDR1 MNHEY and CDR2 SMNVEV come from the germline V gene (reference sequence). CDR3 loop: CASSLYGAGEQYF. CDR3 bases: TGTGCCAGCAGTTTATATGGGGCCGGCGAGCAGTACTTC.

The chain is built from TRBV24-1 and TRBJ2-6, with D possibly TRBD2 on 7 matching bases. V lost 4 bases to trimming and J lost 2 bases, with 14 bases between them. Per germline, CDR1 KGHDR and CDR2 SFDVKD. The CDR3 is made up of 17 amino acids. This CDR3 is CATSDPVGGAGANVLTF. As DNA, the CDR3 is TGTGCCACCAGTGACCCCGTAGGGGGGGCTGGGGCCAACGTCCTGACTTTC.

V is TRBV19 and J is TRBJ2-3; 7 bases map to TRBD2. V lost 5 bases, J lost 2 bases, and 10 bases stayed unmatched. From germline, CDR1 is LNHDA and CDR2 SQIVND (reference sequence). This CDR3 has 16 residues. CDR3 sequence: CASSALGAGNTDTQYF. The CDR3, as DNA: TGTGCCAGTAGTGCCCTTGGAGCGGGAAACACAGATACGCAGTATTTT.

The table lists this clone with a count of one. This chain joins TRBV2 and TRBJ1-4; 9 nucleotides line up with TRBD1. Germline CDR1 reads SNHLY; CDR2 reads FYNNEI. The V segment lost 8 bases and the J segment 7 bases; nucleotides outside the gene matches: 5. The CDR3 contains 13 residues. The DNA for the CDR3 is TGTGCCAGCCATCGACAGGGGGGTGAAAAACTGTTTTTT. Translated: CASHRQGGEKLFF.

The V and J genes are TRBV5-8 and TRBJ2-1; 7 nucleotides agree with TRBD2. There are 16 residues in the CDR3. Germline CDR1 is SGHTS and CDR2 is YDEGEE. The J segment lost 2 bases and the V segment lost 0 bases, leaving 5 bases of the junction unmatched. CDR3 DNA: TGTGCCAGCAGCTTGGTCGCCCTAGCGGCCTACAATGAGCAGTTCTTC. Translated: CASSLVALAAYNEQFF.

The CDR3, as DNA: TGCGCCAGCAGTGTTTTCCCCCCCGGGGAGCTGTTTTTT. The encoded protein is CASSVFPPGELFF. This chain connects TRBV10-1 to TRBJ2-2; no reliable D call. From germline, CDR1 is WNHNN and CDR2 SYGVQD (reference sequence). V dropped 4 bases and J dropped 6 bases, with 9 bases sitting between them. The CDR3 extends over 13 amino acids.

The chain joins TRBV18 to TRBJ2-7; 9 bases align to TRBD2. CDR1 KGHSH and CDR2 LQKENI come from the germline V gene. The CDR3 spans 15 residues. J was trimmed by 4 bases and V by 2 bases; bases with no gene match: 6. The CDR3 here is CASSPISGGGYEQYF. CDR3 in DNA: TGTGCCAGCTCACCAATTAGCGGGGGAGGTTACGAGCAGTACTTC.

Judged by abundance, this clone is medium-sized. This chain connects TRBV6-6 to TRBJ1-2, with 7 bases lining up with TRBD1. The V segment lost 2 bases and the J segment 8 bases; nucleotides outside the gene matches: 8. CDR3 length equals 14 residues. Germline V gene sequence: CDR1 MNHNY, CDR2 SVGAGI (reference sequence). Here the CDR3 reads CASSYTQGSMGYTF. The CDR3 nucleotides read TGTGCCAGCAGTTACACACAGGGGAGCATGGGCTACACCTTC.